This T cell receptor (beta chain) derives from a study of T cell changes during pregnancy in multiple sclerosis. TCRdb keeps only in-frame clones here, not all; method: immunoSEQ multiplex PCR. The repertoire includes about 40,000 clones, approximately 91% of them detected once, and more than 1.4% sits in the top ten. From germline, CDR1 is SGHRS and CDR2 YFSETQ. This CDR3 spans 15 amino acids. V lost 6 bases and J lost 0, with 13 bases in between. The sample taken for sequencing was PBMCs (not recorded whether the cells were cultured). This sequence joins TRBV5-1 and TRBJ2-1; the D is unclear. The receptor comes from a female donor with multiple sclerosis, enrolled in a pregnancy study. The CDR3 reads CASTYILSSYNEQFF. The CDR3 region has the DNA TGCGCCAGCACCTACATACTCAGCTCCTACAATGAGCAGTTCTTC.